The clone carrying this TCR beta chain occurred a few times. Its antigen is currently unknown. Using a J-beta primer mix together with a sample-barcoded 5' primer, a second PCR was run for about 7 to 12 cycles. TCRdb analysed the 5' RACE reads with MiXCR anew, one entry per CDR3 protein. The table shows hundreds of thousands of distinct CDR3 sequences, with approximately 30% occurring only once. The data were taken from a study of blood T cells in healthy people across ages. Regarding the study as a whole: Age advanced and TCR beta diversity per million T cells fell, roughly linearly. Correlation between TCR beta diversity and naive T cell percentage was strong. Long-lived and aged donors differed, with more naive CD4+ cells and higher diversity in the long-lived.

Healthy Russian Caucasian donors spanned ages about 6 to 90 years. With 5 bases removed from V and 4 bases from J, the gap between germline ends came to 6 bases. The CDR3 is 12 amino acids. CDR1 and CDR2 (germline): SGHVS, FNYEAQ. The clonotype originates from a woman over 75 in good health. V gene TRBV7-6 combines with J gene TRBJ2-1, with D hard to call. Material for sequencing was blood. CDR3 sequence reads: CASSALYNEQFF. DNA of the CDR3: TGTGCCAGCAGCGCCCTTTACAATGAGCAGTTCTTC.